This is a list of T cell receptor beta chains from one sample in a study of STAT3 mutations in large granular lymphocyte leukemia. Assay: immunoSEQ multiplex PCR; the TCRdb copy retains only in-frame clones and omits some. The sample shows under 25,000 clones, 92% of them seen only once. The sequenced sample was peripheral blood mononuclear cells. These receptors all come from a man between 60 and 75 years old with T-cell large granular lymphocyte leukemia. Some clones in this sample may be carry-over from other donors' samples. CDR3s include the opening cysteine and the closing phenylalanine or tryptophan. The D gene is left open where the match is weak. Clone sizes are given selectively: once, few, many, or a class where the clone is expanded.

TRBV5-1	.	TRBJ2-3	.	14	TGCGCCAGCAGCCGCCCCGGGACAACAGATACGCAGTATTTT	CASSRPGTTDTQYF
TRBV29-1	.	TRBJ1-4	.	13	TGCAGCGTTTCCGGGCCCGGTAATGAAAAACTGTTTTTT	CSVSGPGNEKLFF
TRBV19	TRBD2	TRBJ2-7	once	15	TGTGCCAGTAGTACGGCGGGAGGGCCCTCCTACGAGCAGTACTTC	CASSTAGGPSYEQYF
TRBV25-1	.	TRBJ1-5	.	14	TGTGCCAGCAGTGAACCCGGCGGCAATCAGCCCCAGCATTTT	CASSEPGGNQPQHF
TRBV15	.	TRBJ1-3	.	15	TGTGCCACCAGCCTGGGACTGCCCTCTGGAAACACCATATATTTT	CATSLGLPSGNTIYF
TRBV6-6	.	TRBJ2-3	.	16	TGTGCCAGCAGTTACTCGCCACTCCGCAGCACAGATACGCAGTATTTT	CASSYSPLRSTDTQYF
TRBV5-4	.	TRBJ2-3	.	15	TGTGCCAGCAGCGGCGGGACAGCAGACACAGATACGCAGTATTTT	CASSGGTADTDTQYF
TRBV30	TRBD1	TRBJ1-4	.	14	TGTGCCTGCCAAGGGGGAACAGGGGACGAAAAACTGTTTTTT	CACQGGTGDEKLFF
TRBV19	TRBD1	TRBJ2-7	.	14	TGTGCCAGTAGTGACCGGGACAGGAGTTACGAGCAGTACTTC	CASSDRDRSYEQYF
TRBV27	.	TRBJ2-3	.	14	TGTGCCAGCAGTTTGCGGTTAGCGGCCTATACGCAGTATTTT	CASSLRLAAYTQYF
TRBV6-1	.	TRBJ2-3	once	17	TGTGCCAGCAGTGAAGAGGGGTGGGGTATCGACACAGATACGCAGTATTTT	CASSEEGWGIDTDTQYF
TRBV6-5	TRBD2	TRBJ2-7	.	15	TGTGCCAGCAGTCCCGGACTAGCGGGACCCTACGAGCAGTACTTC	CASSPGLAGPYEQYF
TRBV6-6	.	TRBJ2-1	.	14	TGTGCCAGCTTGGAGGGAGGAACCTACAATGAGCAGTTCTTC	CASLEGGTYNEQFF
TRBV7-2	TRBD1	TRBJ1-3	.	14	TGTGCCAGCAGCCCGGACAGGGCTGGAAACACCATATATTTT	CASSPDRAGNTIYF
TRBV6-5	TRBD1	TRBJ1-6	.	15	TGTGCCAGCAGTACTATGACAGGGAACAATTCACCCCTCCACTTT	CASSTMTGNNSPLHF
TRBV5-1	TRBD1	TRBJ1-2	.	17	TGCGCCAGCAGCTTGGCCGGGTTAGAGGGGGCGAATCGTGGCTACACCTTC	CASSLAGLEGANRGYTF
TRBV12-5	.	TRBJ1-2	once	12	TGTGCTAGTGGTTTGTCGGGCTATGGCTACACCTTC	CASGLSGYGYTF
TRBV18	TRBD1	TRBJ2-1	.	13	TGTGCCAGCTCACCAAATACAGGGGATGAGCAGTTCTTC	CASSPNTGDEQFF
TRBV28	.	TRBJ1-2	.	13	TGTGCCAGCATGGCGAAGGAAAACTATGGCTACACCTTC	CASMAKENYGYTF
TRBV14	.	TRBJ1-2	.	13	TGTGCCAGCAGCCCCAAACAGGGAAGCGGCTACACCTTC	CASSPKQGSGYTF
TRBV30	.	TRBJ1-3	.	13	TGTGCCTGGAGTTGGAGCTCTGGAAACACCATATATTTT	CAWSWSSGNTIYF
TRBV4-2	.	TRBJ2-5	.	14	TGTGCCAGCAGCCAAGCACAAGCACAAGAGACCCAGTACTTC	CASSQAQAQETQYF
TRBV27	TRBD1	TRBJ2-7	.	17	TGTGCCAGCCGTCCCGGGACAGGGGCTTATGACTCCTACGAGCAGTACTTC	CASRPGTGAYDSYEQYF
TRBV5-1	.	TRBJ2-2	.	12	TGCGCCAGCACCCAAAACACCGGGGAGCTGTTTTTT	CASTQNTGELFF
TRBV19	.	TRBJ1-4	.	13	TGTGCCAGTAGTGCCCGTGGCGGCGAAAAACTGTTTTTT	CASSARGGEKLFF
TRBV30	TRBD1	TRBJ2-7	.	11	TGTGCCATACAGGGGCTCTACGAGCAGTACTTC	CAIQGLYEQYF
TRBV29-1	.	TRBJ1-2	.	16	TGCAGCGTTGAAGTGGACAGTGTCAAGCCTAACTATGGCTACACCTTC	CSVEVDSVKPNYGYTF
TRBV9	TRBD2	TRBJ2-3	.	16	TGTGCCAGCAGCTCGGGACTAGCGGGAGCCATAGATACGCAGTATTTT	CASSSGLAGAIDTQYF
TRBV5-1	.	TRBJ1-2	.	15	TGCGCCAGCAGCTTGGAGGTTCGGGCAGGGTATGGCTACACCTTC	CASSLEVRAGYGYTF
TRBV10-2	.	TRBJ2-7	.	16	TGCGCCAGCAGTGAGGCCCTACCGGGACGGACCTACGAGCAGTACTTC	CASSEALPGRTYEQYF
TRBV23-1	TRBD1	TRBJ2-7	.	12	TGCGCCAGCAGTCAATCCGGACAGGTCCAGTACTTC	CASSQSGQVQYF
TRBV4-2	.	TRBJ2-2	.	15	TGTGCCAGCACCATTTCCCATCCGTCCACCGGGGAGCTGTTTTTT	CASTISHPSTGELFF
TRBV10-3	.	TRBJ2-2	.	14	TGTGCCATCAGAGAGCGGGCGAACACCGGGGAGCTGTTTTTT	CAIRERANTGELFF
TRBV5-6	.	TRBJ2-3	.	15	TGTGCCAGCAGCTTGGTCGCAGCTGGGGGTGATACGCAGTATTTT	CASSLVAAGGDTQYF
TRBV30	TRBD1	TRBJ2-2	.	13	TGTGCCTGGGACAGGGGGCGGGCCGGGGAGCTGTTTTTT	CAWDRGRAGELFF
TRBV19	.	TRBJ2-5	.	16	TGTGCCAGTAGCTCCCAGACAGCTCGAAACCAAGAGACCCAGTACTTC	CASSSQTARNQETQYF
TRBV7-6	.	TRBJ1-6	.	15	TGTGCCAGCAGCCGGGACTCAAGGTCGGGGTCACCCCTCCACTTT	CASSRDSRSGSPLHF
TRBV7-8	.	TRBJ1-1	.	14	TGTGCCAGCAGCTCCACCAGGGGAGGGACTGAAGCTTTCTTT	CASSSTRGGTEAFF
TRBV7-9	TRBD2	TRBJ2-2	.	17	TGTGCCAGCAGCCCTCCGGGACTAGCCTCAAGGACCGGGGAGCTGTTTTTT	CASSPPGLASRTGELFF
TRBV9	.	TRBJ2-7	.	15	TGTGCCAGCAGCGTAGCCGGGAACAGGCTGGGAGAGCAGTACTTC	CASSVAGNRLGEQYF
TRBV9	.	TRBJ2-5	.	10	TGTGCCAGCCCTAAAGAGACCCAGTACTTC	CASPKETQYF